Described below is a single TCR beta chain sequence and its context. Antigen specificity is unknown. The germline gene is not matched at one end of the junction; a read error may be the cause. Primers included in the PCR were 60 Vbeta and 13 Jbeta primers. Profiled with immunoSEQ multiplex PCR; TCRdb holds only in-frame clones, not every one. Among about 100,000 clones listed, roughly 83% were seen once. This entry is derived from a study of cytomegalovirus exposure and HLA in healthy donors. Study outcomes and limitations: In a later analysis, a genetic analysis reported fewer productive-TCR N-insertions in an Asian-associated ancestry cluster than the cohort average. The authors confirmed in vitro that a few CMV-associated chains were specific for CMV antigens.

The CDR3 consists of 17 residues. Germline values: CDR1 GTSNPN, CDR2 SVGIG (reference sequence). Sequencing was done on a sample of PBMCs. This TCR was recovered from a female donor in good health and CMV-seropositive. The chain has TRBV30 and TRBJ2-4, with 8 bases that match TRBD2. CDR3 nucleotides: TGTGCCTGGAGTGGACCTCAAGGGACTAGGAGCCGAAACAGTCAGTACTTC. It encodes CAWSGPQGTRSRNSQYF.